This TCR beta chain was sequenced in a study of Tregs in tolerant kidney transplant recipients. Study-level findings and limits: Biological reproducibility was not directly addressed, but technical replication error appeared minimal. Changing PCR primers prevented nucleotide comparison between some patients' samples. Activated donor B cell expansion appeared to reveal the most relevant donor-specific TCRbeta repertoire.

Recipients received nonmyeloablative bone marrow transplants from related graft donors, with transient mixed chimerism. CDR3 length: 16 residues. V dropped 1 base and J dropped 4; count of bases not matched to a gene: 6. Germline V lookup: CDR1 SGHTA, CDR2 FQGNSA. Produced via immunoSEQ multiplex PCR; TCRdb's table is partial and in-frame only. The table shows 95,000 or so clones, with 93% occurring only once. With regard to this clone: The antigen remains unidentified.

Sample: CD4+ T cells from blood (PBMCs), taken 12 months after the transplant. This TCR derives from a human patient who received a combined kidney and bone marrow transplant. Some T cells may originate from the graft donor. This sequence joins TRBV7-2 and TRBJ2-5; 10 bases line up with TRBD1. DNA of the CDR3: TGTGCCAGCAGCTTAGTAGGGACAGGGGAAGGAGAGACCCAGTACTTC. Translated: CASSLVGTGEGETQYF.